A single sample is the source of the 27 T cell receptor beta chains below, sequenced in a study of T cells in Graves' hyperthyroidism and ophthalmopathy. What was amplified from RNA transcripts were TCR beta CDR3 regions. The TCR CDR3 was amplified in a first-round RT-PCR using the HTBI primer set. TCRdb re-analysed the multiplex PCR reads in MiXCR, keeping a single row per CDR3 protein. This sample has some 570,000 distinct CDR3 sequences; about a sixth occur once, and the top ten carry 17%. The sample consisted of blood. These receptor sequences come from a woman aged 18-30 years with Graves' ophthalmopathy.

This clonotype has at least ten counts. V and J are TRBV7-2 and TRBJ1-2; TRBD1 is a possible D gene (5 bases). Germline CDR1 is SGHTA and CDR2 is FQGNSA. V was shortened by 4 bases and J by 8 bases, with 8 bases between the two germline ends. This CDR3 contains 11 residues. The CDR3 bases are TGTGCCAGCAGCTCGACAGTAGGCTACACCTTC. Residues: CASSSTVGYTF.

The rearrangement links TRBV29-1 to TRBJ2-3; the D gene is possibly TRBD2 (6 bases). V was cut by 6 bases and J by 2 bases, with 12 bases left in between. The germline V gene encodes CDR1 SQVTM and CDR2 ANQGSEA. CDR3 length equals 13 residues. CDR3 nucleotide sequence: TGCAGCGTCGAGACTAGACTCACAGATACGCAGTATTTT. It encodes CSVETRLTDTQYF.

This chain joins TRBV2 and TRBJ1-5, with D unresolved. This CDR3 has 11 amino acids. V lost 1 base to trimming and J lost 12 bases, with 7 bases between them. The germline gives CDR1 SNHLY, CDR2 FYNNEI. The CDR3 nucleotides read TGTGCCAGCAGTGAAGGGGAGTACCAGCATTTT. It codes for CASSEGEYQHF.

The J gene is TRBJ2-2, the V gene TRBV4-2; the match to TRBD2 covers 9 bases. Germline CDR1 reads LGHNA; CDR2 reads YNFKEQ. V was pared by 0 bases and J by 7 bases, with 3 bases of the junction left unmatched. The CDR3 has 15 amino acids. The CDR3 coding sequence is TGTGCCAGCAGCCAAGATAGCGGGAGAATCGGGGAGCTGTTTTTT. This sequence encodes CASSQDSGRIGELFF.

This clonotype appeared many times. This chain joins TRBV12-3 or TRBV12-4 and TRBJ1-1; possibly TRBD1 for D (5 bases). The CDR3 covers 13 residues. Trimming left V 7 bases short and J 1 base short, with 10 bases between. CDR3 DNA: TGTGCCAGCACAGGGATCAGGAACACTGAAGCTTTCTTT. Its protein is CASTGIRNTEAFF.

The J gene is TRBJ2-1, the V gene TRBV19; TRBD2 matches 11 bases. From germline, CDR1 is LNHDA and CDR2 SQIVND (reference sequence). V gave up 7 bases and J gave up 7 bases; unmatched junction bases: 3. This CDR3 contains 13 residues. The CDR3, as DNA: TGTGCCAGTATCACTAGCGGGGGAAATGAGCAGTTCTTC. This codes for CASITSGGNEQFF.

This clonotype was found many times. The V call is TRBV5-1, the J call TRBJ2-2; D is possibly TRBD1 (5 bases). The germline V and J ends were trimmed by 2 bases and 7 bases, with 12 bases remaining between them. Germline V CDR1 and CDR2: SGHRS, YFSETQ. The CDR3 runs 14 residues. The CDR3 loop reads CASSFEGAGGELFF. CDR3 DNA sequence: TGCGCCAGCAGCTTCGAAGGGGCAGGCGGGGAGCTGTTTTTT. The complete variable domain, with remaining parts taken from reference TRBV5-1 and TRBJ2-2, reads KAGVTQTPRYLIKTRGQQVTLSCSPISGHRSVSWYQQTPGQGLQFLFEYFSETQRNKGNFPGRFSGRQFSNSRSEMNVSTLELGDSALYLCASSFEGAGGELFFGEGSRLTVL.

This clonotype appeared a few times. This chain joins TRBV3-1 and TRBJ2-2, with 7 bases that match TRBD1. Germline CDR1 LGHDT, CDR2 YNNKEL (reference sequence). The CDR3 contains 15 residues. The V segment lost 1 base and the J segment 5 bases; nucleotides outside the gene matches: 4. The CDR3 reads CASSQGGQITGELFF. The CDR3 region has the DNA TGTGCCAGCAGCCAAGGGGGACAGATAACCGGGGAGCTGTTTTTT.

This clonotype occurred a few times. The chain combines TRBV7-9 with TRBJ2-7, with 9 nucleotides matching TRBD1. CDR3 length equals 15 residues. Germline lookup yields CDR1 SEHNR and CDR2 FQNEAQ (reference sequence). The junction had 7 bases not matched to a gene; V was cut back by 5 bases and J by 2 bases. CDR3 bases: TGTGCCAGCAGCGACCCCGGGACAGGGCCCTACGAGCAGTACTTC. Protein: CASSDPGTGPYEQYF.

V and J are TRBV9 and TRBJ1-3; TRBD1 is a possible D gene (5 bases). Per germline, CDR1 SGDLS and CDR2 YYNGEE. The CDR3 covers 14 residues. V lost 3 bases, J lost 2 bases, and 9 bases lay in between. CDR3 coding DNA: TGTGCCAGCAGCGCAGGGCGGGCTGGAAACACCATATATTTT. Its protein product is CASSAGRAGNTIYF.

The chain combines TRBV6-1 with TRBJ2-2; D uncertain. Germline V gives CDR1 MNHNS, CDR2 SASEGT. This CDR3 has 14 residues. The germline V and J ends were trimmed by 5 bases and 4 bases, with 11 bases remaining between them. CDR3 in amino acids: CASSSRGFTGELFF. CDR3 nucleotide sequence: TGTGCCAGCAGTTCACGAGGATTCACCGGGGAGCTGTTTTTT.

Details on this clonotype: A read error is possible here, since a much larger clone lies one base away. The V gene is TRBV28, the J gene TRBJ1-1, with 11 bases aligning to TRBD1. The CDR3 totals 14 residues. Germline V lookup: CDR1 MDHEN, CDR2 SYDVKM. CDR3 region: CTSKGQGAGTEAFF. CDR3 bases: TGTACCAGCAAAGGACAGGGGGCCGGGACTGAAGCTTTCTTT.

The J gene is TRBJ1-2, the V gene TRBV9, with D uncertain. The CDR3 length is 14 residues. V was shortened by 0 bases and J by 5 bases, with 11 bases between the two germline ends. Germline lookup yields CDR1 SGDLS and CDR2 YYNGEE. CDR3 protein: CASSVGGENYGYTF. CDR3 sequence (DNA): TGTGCCAGCAGCGTAGGGGGAGAGAATTATGGCTACACCTTC. The full variable domain, completed using reference TRBV9 and TRBJ1-2, is DSGVTQTPKHLITATGQRVTLRCSPRSGDLSVYWYQQSLDQGLQFLIQYYNGEERAKGNILERFSAQQFPDLHSELNLSSLELGDSALYFCASSVGGENYGYTFGSGTRLTVV.

The sample holds many counts of this clonotype. This chain joins TRBV6-2 or TRBV6-3 and TRBJ2-1, with 10 positions matching TRBD2. The CDR3 is made up of 16 amino acids. V shed 3 bases, J shed 8 bases, and the junction held 10 bases outside the gene matches. Per the germline V gene, CDR1 is MNHEY and CDR2 is SVGEGT. The chain's CDR3 is CASSYRLAGVRHEQFF. The CDR3 DNA follows: TGTGCCAGCAGTTATCGCCTAGCGGGAGTGCGGCATGAGCAGTTCTTC.

Notes on this clonotype: A much larger clonotype is one base distant, so this may be a read error. This sequence joins TRBV12-3 or TRBV12-4 and TRBJ2-7; 9 bases align to TRBD1. CDR3 size: 14 residues. The ends lost 5 bases at V and 2 bases at J; junction bases unmatched: 4. The CDR3 reads CASSAGQGPYEQYF. The CDR3 DNA follows: TGTGCCAGCAGTGCGGGACAGGGTCCCTACGAGCAGTACTTC.

This clonotype turned up a few times. The chain couples TRBV27 to TRBJ2-7; 12 nucleotides align to TRBD2. Germline V gives CDR1 MNHEY, CDR2 SMNVEV (reference sequence). J was trimmed by 2 bases and V by 3 bases; bases with no gene match: 8. The CDR3 length is 17 residues. The CDR3 is CASSFRLAGEGAYEQYF. The CDR3 DNA reads as TGTGCCAGCAGTTTCAGACTAGCGGGAGAGGGAGCCTACGAGCAGTACTTC.

This clonotype was counted a few times. A much larger clone sits a single nucleotide away, making a read error possible. This chain uses TRBV28 with TRBJ2-5; D is perhaps TRBD2 (6 bases). CDR3 length: 16 amino acids. The germline gives CDR1 MDHEN, CDR2 SYDVKM. Here the CDR3 reads CAGSFSGGAGPETQYF. CDR3 bases: TGTGCCGGCAGTTTTAGTGGGGGAGCGGGCCCGGAGACCCAGTACTTC.

This clonotype was detected many times. The chain employs TRBV28 and TRBJ2-1, with 9 bases aligning to TRBD1. J was trimmed by 2 bases and V by 7 bases; bases with no gene match: 9. The germline V gene encodes CDR1 MDHEN and CDR2 SYDVKM. This CDR3 comprises 16 residues. The CDR3 DNA reads as TGTGCCAGCACTACAGGGGGCTATGGCCCCTACAATGAGCAGTTCTTC. Protein: CASTTGGYGPYNEQFF.

This clonotype appeared many times. This chain joins TRBV7-3 and TRBJ2-1; 10 bases are a match to TRBD2. V was pared by 4 bases and J by 13 bases, with 10 bases of the junction left unmatched. This CDR3 is 14 amino acids long. CDR1 and CDR2 (germline): SGHTA, FQGTGA. Written as DNA, the CDR3 is TGTGCCAGCAGCTGGGGCCTAGCGGGAGCCAAACAGTTCTTC. It yields the protein CASSWGLAGAKQFF.

This clonotype has more than one count but fewer than ten. V and J are TRBV7-3 and TRBJ2-1; D unclear. This CDR3 has 16 amino acids. With 1 base removed from V and 0 bases from J, the gap between germline ends came to 10 bases. Germline V gene lookup returns CDR1 SGHTA and CDR2 FQGTGA. CDR3 nucleotide sequence: TGTGCCAGCAGCTTAAGAGGCGGACCCTCCTACAATGAGCAGTTCTTC. As protein: CASSLRGGPSYNEQFF.

The sample holds a few counts of this clonotype. The chain is built from TRBV4-1 and TRBJ2-1; the match to TRBD2 covers 10 bases. This CDR3 comprises 17 residues. Germline CDR1 is MGHRA and CDR2 is YSYEKL. After removal of 4 bases from V and 2 bases from J, the junction contained 8 bases not matched to a gene. Here the CDR3 reads CASSPTQREGPYNEQFF. The CDR3 DNA follows: TGCGCCAGCAGCCCTACTCAGCGGGAGGGCCCCTACAATGAGCAGTTCTTC.

The chain recombines TRBV4-3 with TRBJ1-2; D remains unclear. This CDR3 is built from 14 residues. V was shortened by 0 bases and J by 8 bases, with 13 bases between the two germline ends. Germline CDR1 and CDR2: LGHNA and YSLEER. The CDR3 DNA follows: TGCGCCAGCAGCCAAGATGTCCGATTTGGCGGCTACACCTTC. Its protein product is CASSQDVRFGGYTF.

This chain connects TRBV27 to TRBJ2-7; D possibly corresponds to TRBD2 (6 bases). The V end lost 5 bases, the J end lost 2 bases, and 16 bases lay between the germline ends. Germline CDR1 MNHEY, CDR2 SMNVEV (reference sequence). This CDR3 has 15 amino acids. CDR3 residues: CASSRQEGLAYEQYF. In nucleotides, the CDR3 is TGTGCCAGCAGTCGGCAGGAGGGCCTAGCCTACGAGCAGTACTTC.

The V and J genes are TRBV3-1 and TRBJ2-7; TRBD1 or TRBD2 may be the D gene (5 bases each). CDR1 and CDR2 (germline): LGHDT, YNNKEL (reference sequence). The V and J ends lost 4 bases and 1 base respectively, with 11 bases between them. CDR3 length: 14 amino acids. The CDR3 DNA reads TGTGCCAGCAGCCCAGGGACGAAATCCTACGAGCAGTACTTC. Protein sequence: CASSPGTKSYEQYF.

This clonotype was observed a few times. The chain joins TRBV27 to TRBJ2-1, with TRBD1 as a possible D gene (5 bases). The CDR3 length is 14 residues. CDR1 and CDR2 (germline): MNHEY, SMNVEV (reference sequence). V shed 4 bases and J shed 9 bases, with 16 bases lying between them. The CDR3 loop is CASSSSLQVLEQFF. CDR3 coding DNA: TGTGCCAGCAGTTCTAGTTTACAGGTACTTGAGCAGTTCTTC.

This sequence joins TRBV19 and TRBJ2-4, with 9 bases aligning to TRBD1. CDR1 LNHDA and CDR2 SQIVND come from the germline V gene (reference sequence). V dropped 6 bases and J dropped 2; count of bases not matched to a gene: 8. This CDR3 is 16 amino acids long. CDR3 in amino acids: CASSPDRGGSKNIQYF. The CDR3 DNA sequence: TGTGCCAGTAGCCCTGACAGGGGGGGGTCCAAAAACATTCAGTACTTC.

This clonotype was seen ten or more times. The chain carries TRBV20-1 and TRBJ1-1; D remains ambiguous. This CDR3 has 15 residues. V was pared by 0 bases and J by 1 base, with 12 bases between. Germline V gives CDR1 DFQATT, CDR2 SNEGSKA (reference sequence). Written as DNA, the CDR3 is TGCAGTGCTAGAGATTGGAGTCAGCAGAACACTGAAGCTTTCTTT. It translates to CSARDWSQQNTEAFF.